Below, 4 T cell receptor beta chains from the same sample are listed, as sequenced in a study of CD8+CD57+ T cells in acquired aplastic anemia. The template for TCR beta VDJ and CDR3 sequence profiling was genomic DNA. Each CDR3 protein is one row after TCRdb ran MiXCR on the reads. The table includes some 200,000 distinct CDR3 sequences, less than 60% detected once. For sequencing, patients were chosen who had shown expansion of CD8+CD57+ cells by flow cytometry. Sample: sorted CD4+, CD8+, or CD8+CD57+ T cells (not recorded which) from PBMCs. Every receptor here comes from a human donor with aplastic anemia.

This clonotype was seen a handful of times. The rearrangement joins TRBV6-5 to TRBJ2-2; 8 nucleotides line up with TRBD1. J gave up 5 bases and V 5 bases, and 10 bases lay outside the gene matches. This CDR3 contains 16 residues. In germline, CDR1 is MNHEY, CDR2 SVGAGI. In nucleotides, the CDR3 is TGTGCCAGCAGTCCGGTGGGACAGGCCCTAACCGGGGAGCTGTTTTTT. It codes for CASSPVGQALTGELFF.

This clonotype occurred many times. The chain employs TRBV6-5 and TRBJ1-1; D is unresolved. The CDR3 covers 13 residues. Trimming shortened V by 0 bases and J by 5 bases, and 7 bases separated the two germline ends. Germline V gene sequence: CDR1 MNHEY, CDR2 SVGAGI. The CDR3 DNA sequence: TGTGCCAGCAGTTACTCACCGGGTACTGAAGCTTTCTTT. Amino acid sequence: CASSYSPGTEAFF.

The gene calls are TRBV29-1 and TRBJ2-3; D gene uncertain. The CDR3 covers 14 residues. V dropped 6 bases and J dropped 4 bases, with 17 bases sitting between them. Germline V gene lookup returns CDR1 SQVTM and CDR2 ANQGSEA. In nucleotides, the CDR3 is TGCAGCGTCGTGGCTAGTAGGTTCTCAGATACGCAGTATTTT. Translation gives CSVVASRFSDTQYF.

The V and J genes are TRBV11-2 and TRBJ2-7, with D unclear. The J call may be wrong; the DNA end is better matched by TRBJ2-5. Germline lookup yields CDR1 SGHAT and CDR2 FQNNGV. The CDR3 length is 14 residues. CDR3 region: CASSVSLDRQTQYF. Here the CDR3 DNA reads TGTGCCAGCAGCGTTTCCCTAGATCGACAGACCCAGTACTTC.